This record concerns one T cell receptor (beta chain) sequence. Its antigen is still unknown. The entry originates in a study of lymphopenia after photon versus proton radiotherapy. Broader study findings: After the lymphocyte nadir, photon-treated repertoires showed oligoclonal expansion, especially of CD8+ Temra cells. Relative stability marked proton patients; photon patients lost diversity and naive cells. Authors raise, but do not show, better survival with proton therapy. Post-nadir TCR diversity decline inversely tracked overall survival among those who died.

Per the germline V gene, CDR1 is GTSNPN and CDR2 is SVGIG (reference sequence). V trimming: 1 base; J trimming: 6 bases; junction bases outside the gene matches: 4. The CDR3 is 14 amino acids. The protocol was immunoSEQ multiplex PCR, while the TCRdb copy is restricted to in-frame clones and leaves out a portion. The sample gives 150,000 to 200,000 clones, around nine tenths of which show up once; approximately 4.8% is in the top ten. This TCR derives from a man between 50 and 59 years old with gastric cancer. J is TRBJ1-4 and V is TRBV30; 8 bases are shared with TRBD1. Material: peripheral blood, obtained from a patient treated with photon-based radiotherapy. CDR3 in DNA: TGTGCCTGGAGTGGGACAGGGTTAGATGAAAAACTGTTTTTT. Protein sequence: CAWSGTGLDEKLFF.